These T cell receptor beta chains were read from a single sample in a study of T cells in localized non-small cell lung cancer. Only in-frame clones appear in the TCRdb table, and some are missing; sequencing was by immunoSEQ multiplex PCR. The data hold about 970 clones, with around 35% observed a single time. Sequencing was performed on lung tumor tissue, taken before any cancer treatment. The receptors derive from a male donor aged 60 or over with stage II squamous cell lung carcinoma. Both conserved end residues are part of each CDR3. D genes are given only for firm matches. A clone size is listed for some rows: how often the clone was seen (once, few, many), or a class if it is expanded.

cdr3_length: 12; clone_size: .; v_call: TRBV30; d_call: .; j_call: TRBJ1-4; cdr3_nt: TGTGCCTGGAGTGGGGGTTGGGAAAAACTGTTTTTT; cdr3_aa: CAWSGGWEKLFF
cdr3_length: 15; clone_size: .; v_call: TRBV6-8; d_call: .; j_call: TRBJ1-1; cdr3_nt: TGTGCCAGCAGACCCGACACCCAAAAGAACACTGAAGCTTTCTTT; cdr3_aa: CASRPDTQKNTEAFF
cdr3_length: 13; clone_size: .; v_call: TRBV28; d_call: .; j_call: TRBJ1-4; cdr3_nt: TGTGCCAGCAGTTCATCCGCTAGGGGTAAACTGTTTTTT; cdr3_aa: CASSSSARGKLFF
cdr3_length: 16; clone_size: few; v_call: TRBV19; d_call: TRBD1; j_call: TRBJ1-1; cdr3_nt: TGTGCCAGTAGTATAGCACATCGGACAGGGAAAGCTGAAGCTTTCTTT; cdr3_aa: CASSIAHRTGKAEAFF
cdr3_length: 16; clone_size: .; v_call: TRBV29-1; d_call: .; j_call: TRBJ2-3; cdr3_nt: TGCAGCGTTGAAGGAGGACAGCTTTCTAGCACAGATACGCAGTATTTT; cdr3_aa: CSVEGGQLSSTDTQYF
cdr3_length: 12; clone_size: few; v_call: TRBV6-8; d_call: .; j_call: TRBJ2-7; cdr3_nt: TGTGCCAGCAGTGAGGGGTCCTACGAGCAGTACTTC; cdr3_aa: CASSEGSYEQYF
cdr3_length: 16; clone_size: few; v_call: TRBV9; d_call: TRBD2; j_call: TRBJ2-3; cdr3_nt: TGTGCCAGCAGCGTATCGGCGGGAGTAGTTGCAGATACGCAGTATTTT; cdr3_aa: CASSVSAGVVADTQYF
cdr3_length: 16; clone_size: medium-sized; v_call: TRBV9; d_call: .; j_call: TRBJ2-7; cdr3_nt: TGTGCCAGCAGCGTAACGACCTGGGACCGCTCCTACGAGCAGTACTTC; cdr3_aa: CASSVTTWDRSYEQYF
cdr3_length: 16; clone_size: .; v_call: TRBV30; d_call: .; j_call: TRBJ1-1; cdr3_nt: TGTGCCTGGAGTGGGGGGGAATCGGGTCAGAACACTGAAGCTTTCTTT; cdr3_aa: CAWSGGESGQNTEAFF
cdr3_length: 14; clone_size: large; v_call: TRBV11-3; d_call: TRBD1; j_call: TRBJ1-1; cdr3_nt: TGTGCCAGCAGCTTACCAGGGGGCGGCACTGAAGCTTTCTTT; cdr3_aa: CASSLPGGGTEAFF
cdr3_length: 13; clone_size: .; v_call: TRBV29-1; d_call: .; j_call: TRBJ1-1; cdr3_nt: TGCAGCGTTGAAACTGGTCACGCCACTGAAGCTTTCTTT; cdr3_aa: CSVETGHATEAFF
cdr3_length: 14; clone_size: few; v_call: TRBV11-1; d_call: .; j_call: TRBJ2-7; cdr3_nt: .; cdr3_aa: CASSSNFGAGEQYF
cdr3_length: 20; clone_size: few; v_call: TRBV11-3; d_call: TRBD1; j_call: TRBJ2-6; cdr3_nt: TGTGCCAGCAGCTTAGGGGAAGGCAGGGGGCCCTCTACTGGGGCCAACGTCCTGACTTTC; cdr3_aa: CASSLGEGRGPSTGANVLTF
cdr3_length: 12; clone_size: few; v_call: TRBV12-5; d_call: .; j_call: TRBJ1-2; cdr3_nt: TGTGCCAGCGCCCGACAGGACTATGGCTACACCTTC; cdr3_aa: CASARQDYGYTF
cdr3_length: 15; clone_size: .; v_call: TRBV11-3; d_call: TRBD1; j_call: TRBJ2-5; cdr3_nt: TGTGCCAGCACCCCGGCAGGGGGTAGGAAGGAGACCCAGTACTTC; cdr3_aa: CASTPAGGRKETQYF
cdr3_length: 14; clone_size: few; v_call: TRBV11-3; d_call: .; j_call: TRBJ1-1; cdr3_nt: TGTGCCAGCAGCCCTAGCGGGGGGCGTGGTGAAGCTTTCTTT; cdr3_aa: CASSPSGGRGEAFF
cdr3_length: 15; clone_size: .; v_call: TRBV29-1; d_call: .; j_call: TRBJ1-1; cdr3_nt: TGCAGCGTCCTACTTTCACAGGGAAGGCGCACTGAAGCTTTCTTT; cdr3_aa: CSVLLSQGRRTEAFF
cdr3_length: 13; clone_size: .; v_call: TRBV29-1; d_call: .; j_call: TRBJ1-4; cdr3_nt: TGCAGCGTTGCCTTAGTAGAAGAGGGGAGACTGTTTTTT; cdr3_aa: CSVALVEEGRLFF
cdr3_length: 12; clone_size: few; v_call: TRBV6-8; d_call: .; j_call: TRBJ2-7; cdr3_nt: TGTGCCATCAGTACAGGGACCTACGAGCAGTACTTC; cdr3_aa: CAISTGTYEQYF
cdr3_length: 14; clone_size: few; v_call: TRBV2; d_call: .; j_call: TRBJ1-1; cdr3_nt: TGTGCCAGCAGTGAAGCGCTGGGGGGTGGTGAAGCTTTCTTT; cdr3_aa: CASSEALGGGEAFF
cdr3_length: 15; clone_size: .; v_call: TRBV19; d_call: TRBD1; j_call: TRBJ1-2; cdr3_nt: TGTGCCAGTAGTATTGGACAGGCTTCTAACTATGGCTACACCTTC; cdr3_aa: CASSIGQASNYGYTF
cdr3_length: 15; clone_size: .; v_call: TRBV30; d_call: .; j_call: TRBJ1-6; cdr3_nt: TGTGCCTGGACCCAAAAGGGAGGTATTAATTCACCCCTCCACTTT; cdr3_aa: CAWTQKGGINSPLHF
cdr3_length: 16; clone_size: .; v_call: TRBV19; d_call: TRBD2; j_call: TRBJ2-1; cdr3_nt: TGTGCCAGTAGTATGCACCCTAGCGGGACCTACAATGAGCAGTTCTTC; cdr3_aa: CASSMHPSGTYNEQFF
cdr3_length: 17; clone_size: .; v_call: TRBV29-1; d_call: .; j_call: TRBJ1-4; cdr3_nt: TGCAGCGTTGCCCCTCGGGGGTCCGGGGCGACTAATGAAAAACTGTTTTTT; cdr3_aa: CSVAPRGSGATNEKLFF
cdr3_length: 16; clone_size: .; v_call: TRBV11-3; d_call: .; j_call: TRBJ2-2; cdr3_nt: TGTGCCAGCAGCTTACGGTCGGCAGGGGCCACCGGGGAGCTGTTTTTT; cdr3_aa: CASSLRSAGATGELFF
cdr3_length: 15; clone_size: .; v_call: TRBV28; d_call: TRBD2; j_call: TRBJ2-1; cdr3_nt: TGTGCCAGCAGGAGACTAGCGGGAGGGAAGAATGAGCAGTTCTTC; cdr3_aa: CASRRLAGGKNEQFF
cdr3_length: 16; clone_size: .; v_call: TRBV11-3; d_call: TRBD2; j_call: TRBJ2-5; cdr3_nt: TGTGCCAGCAGCCCCAACTTGGCTAGCGGGATTGAGACCCAGTACTTC; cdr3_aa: CASSPNLASGIETQYF
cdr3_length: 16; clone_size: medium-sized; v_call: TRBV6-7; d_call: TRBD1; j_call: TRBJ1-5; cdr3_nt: TGTGCCAGCAGTTCCAGGACAGGGGGGAACAATCAGCCCCAGCATTTT; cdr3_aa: CASSSRTGGNNQPQHF
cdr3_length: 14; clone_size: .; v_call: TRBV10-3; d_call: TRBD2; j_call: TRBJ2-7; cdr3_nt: TGTGCCAGCGGCGCTAGCGGGAGCTCCTACGAGCAGTACTTC; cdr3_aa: CASGASGSSYEQYF
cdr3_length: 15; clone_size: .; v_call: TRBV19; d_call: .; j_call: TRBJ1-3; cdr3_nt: TGTGCCAGTACCAACGGACCCCAGAAGGGGGACACCATATATTTT; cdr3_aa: CASTNGPQKGDTIYF
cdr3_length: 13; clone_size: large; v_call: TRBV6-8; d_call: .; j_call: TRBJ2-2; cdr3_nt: TGTGCCAGCACGGCACCGAACACCGGGGAGCTGTTTTTT; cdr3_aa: CASTAPNTGELFF
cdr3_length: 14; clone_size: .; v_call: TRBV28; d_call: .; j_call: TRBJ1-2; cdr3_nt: .; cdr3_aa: CASSSSDSYNGYTF
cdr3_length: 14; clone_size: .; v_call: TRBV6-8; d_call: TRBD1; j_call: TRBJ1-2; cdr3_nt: TGTGCCAGCAGCAAAGACAGGGGGCTCGGTGGCTACACCTTC; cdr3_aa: CASSKDRGLGGYTF
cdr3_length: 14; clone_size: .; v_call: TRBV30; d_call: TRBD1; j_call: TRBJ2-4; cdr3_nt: TGTGCCTGGAGTTACGGGACAGAGGGGAACATTCAGTACTTC; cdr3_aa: CAWSYGTEGNIQYF
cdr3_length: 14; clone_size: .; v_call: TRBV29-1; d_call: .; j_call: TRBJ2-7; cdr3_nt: TGCAGCGGGGAAGGGCACCCCCTCTCCTACGAGCAGTACTTC; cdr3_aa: CSGEGHPLSYEQYF
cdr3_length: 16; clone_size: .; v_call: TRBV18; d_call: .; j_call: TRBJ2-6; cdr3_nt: TGTGCCAGCTCACCCTTTAGTGGGGCTGGGGCCAACGTCCTGACTTTC; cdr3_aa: CASSPFSGAGANVLTF
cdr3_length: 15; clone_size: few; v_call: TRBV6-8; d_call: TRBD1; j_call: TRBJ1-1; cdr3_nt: TGTGCCAGCAGTGACATGGGACAGGGTAACACTGAAGCTTTCTTT; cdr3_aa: CASSDMGQGNTEAFF
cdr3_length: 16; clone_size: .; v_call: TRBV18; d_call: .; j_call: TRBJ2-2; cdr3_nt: TGTGCCAGCTCCGCCCGAGGGCAGGGAAACACCGGGGAGCTGTTTTTT; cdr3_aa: CASSARGQGNTGELFF
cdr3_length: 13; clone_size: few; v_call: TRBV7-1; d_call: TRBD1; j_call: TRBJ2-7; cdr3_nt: TGTGCCAGCAGACCCGGACAGGACTACGAGCAGTACTTC; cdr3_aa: CASRPGQDYEQYF
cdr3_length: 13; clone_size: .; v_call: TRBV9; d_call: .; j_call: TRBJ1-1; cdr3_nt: TGTGCCAGCAGCGTAGGGATGAACACTGAAGCTTTCTTT; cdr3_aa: CASSVGMNTEAFF
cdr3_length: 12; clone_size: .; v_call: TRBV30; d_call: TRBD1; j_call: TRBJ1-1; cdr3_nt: TGTGCCCGGACAGGGGGCAGTGCTGAAGCTTTCTTT; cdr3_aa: CARTGGSAEAFF
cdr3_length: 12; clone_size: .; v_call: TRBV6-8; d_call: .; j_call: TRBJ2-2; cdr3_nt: TGTGCCATCAGCGCAAACACCGGGGAGCTGTTTTTT; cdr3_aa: CAISANTGELFF
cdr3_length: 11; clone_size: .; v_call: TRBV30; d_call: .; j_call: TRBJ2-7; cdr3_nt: TGTGCCTGGTCCCTCGCCTACGAGCAGTACTTC; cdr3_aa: CAWSLAYEQYF